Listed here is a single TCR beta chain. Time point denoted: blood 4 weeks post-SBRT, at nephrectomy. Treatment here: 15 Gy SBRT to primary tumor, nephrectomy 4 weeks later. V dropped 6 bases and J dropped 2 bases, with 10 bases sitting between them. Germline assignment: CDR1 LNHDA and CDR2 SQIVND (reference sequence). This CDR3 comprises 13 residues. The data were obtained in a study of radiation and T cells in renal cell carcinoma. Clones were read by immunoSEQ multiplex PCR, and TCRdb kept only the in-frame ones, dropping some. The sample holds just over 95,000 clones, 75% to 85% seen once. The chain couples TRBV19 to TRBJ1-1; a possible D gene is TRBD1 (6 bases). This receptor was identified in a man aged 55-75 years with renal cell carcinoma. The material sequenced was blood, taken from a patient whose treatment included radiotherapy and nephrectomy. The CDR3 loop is CASSQGLNTEAFF. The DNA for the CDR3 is TGTGCCAGTAGCCAGGGGCTAAACACTGAAGCTTTCTTT.